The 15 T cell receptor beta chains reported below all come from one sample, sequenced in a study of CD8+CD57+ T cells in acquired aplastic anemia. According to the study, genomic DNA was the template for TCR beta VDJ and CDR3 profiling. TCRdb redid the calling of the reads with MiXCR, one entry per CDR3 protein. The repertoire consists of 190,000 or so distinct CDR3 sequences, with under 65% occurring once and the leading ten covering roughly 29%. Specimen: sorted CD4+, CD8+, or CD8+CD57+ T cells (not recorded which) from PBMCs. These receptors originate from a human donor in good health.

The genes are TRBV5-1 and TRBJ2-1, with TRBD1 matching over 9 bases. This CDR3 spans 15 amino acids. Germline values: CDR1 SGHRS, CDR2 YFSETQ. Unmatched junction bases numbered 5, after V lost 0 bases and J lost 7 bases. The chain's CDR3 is CASSLDRGRANEQFF. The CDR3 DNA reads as TGCGCCAGCAGCTTGGACAGGGGGCGCGCGAATGAGCAGTTCTTC.

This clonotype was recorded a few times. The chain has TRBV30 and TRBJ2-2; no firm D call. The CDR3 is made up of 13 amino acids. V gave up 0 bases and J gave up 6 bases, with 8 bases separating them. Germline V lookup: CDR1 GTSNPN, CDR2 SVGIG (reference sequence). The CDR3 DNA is TGTGCCTGGAGTGTACTAAGCGCCGGGGAGCTGTTTTTT. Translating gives CAWSVLSAGELFF.

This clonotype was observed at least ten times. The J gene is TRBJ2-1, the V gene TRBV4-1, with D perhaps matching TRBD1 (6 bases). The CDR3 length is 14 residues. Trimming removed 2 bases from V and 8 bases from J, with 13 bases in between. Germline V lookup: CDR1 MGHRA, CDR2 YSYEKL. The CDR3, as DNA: TGCGCCAGCAGCCAATCACAGGGTGACGATGAGCAGTTCTTC. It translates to CASSQSQGDDEQFF.

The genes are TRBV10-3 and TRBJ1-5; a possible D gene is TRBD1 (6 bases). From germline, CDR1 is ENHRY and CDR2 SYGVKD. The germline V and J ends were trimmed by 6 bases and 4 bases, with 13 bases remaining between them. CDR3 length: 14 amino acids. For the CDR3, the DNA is TGTGCCATCAGGGACTCAAGGGGGAATCAGCCCCAGCATTTT. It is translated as CAIRDSRGNQPQHF.

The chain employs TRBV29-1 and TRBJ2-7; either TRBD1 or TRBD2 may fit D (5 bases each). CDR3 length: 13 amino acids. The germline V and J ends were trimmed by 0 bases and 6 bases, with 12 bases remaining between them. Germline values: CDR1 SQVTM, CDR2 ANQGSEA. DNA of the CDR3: TGCAGCGTTGAAGATCTTGAGGGGTCCGAGCAGTACTTC. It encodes CSVEDLEGSEQYF.

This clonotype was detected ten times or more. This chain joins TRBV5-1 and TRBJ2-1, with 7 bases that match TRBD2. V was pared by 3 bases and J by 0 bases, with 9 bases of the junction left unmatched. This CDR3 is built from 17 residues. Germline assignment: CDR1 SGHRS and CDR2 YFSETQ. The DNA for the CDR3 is TGCGCCAGCAGCTCGGAACCGGGACTAAACTCCTACAATGAGCAGTTCTTC. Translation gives CASSSEPGLNSYNEQFF.

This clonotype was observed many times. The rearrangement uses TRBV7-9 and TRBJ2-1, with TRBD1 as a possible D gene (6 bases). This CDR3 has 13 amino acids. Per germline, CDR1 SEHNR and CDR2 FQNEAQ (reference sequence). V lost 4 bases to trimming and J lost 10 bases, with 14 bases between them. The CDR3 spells CASSSELGHEQFF. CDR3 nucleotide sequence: TGTGCCAGCAGCTCTGAATTGGGACACGAGCAGTTCTTC.

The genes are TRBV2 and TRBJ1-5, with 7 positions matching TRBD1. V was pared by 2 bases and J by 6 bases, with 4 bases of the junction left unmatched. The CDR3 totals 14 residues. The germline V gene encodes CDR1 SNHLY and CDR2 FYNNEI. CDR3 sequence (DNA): TGTGCCAGCAGTGAACAGGGGGAAGCTCAGCCCCAGCATTTT. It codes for CASSEQGEAQPQHF.

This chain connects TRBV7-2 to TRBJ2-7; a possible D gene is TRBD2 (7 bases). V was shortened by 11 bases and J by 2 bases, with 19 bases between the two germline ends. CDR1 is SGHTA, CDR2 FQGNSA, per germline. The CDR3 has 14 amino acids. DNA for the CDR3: TGTGCCTCCCCAAAGGGGGGGGGTCCCTACGAGCAGTACTTC. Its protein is CASPKGGGPYEQYF.

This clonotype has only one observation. The CDR3 coding sequence is TGCGCCAGCAGCTTGGTTCGCACCGGAGACATTCAGTACTTC. Residues: CASSLVRTGDIQYF. The chain links TRBV5-1 to TRBJ2-4; D is unclear. Germline lookup yields CDR1 SGHRS and CDR2 YFSETQ. The CDR3 has 14 amino acids. With 0 bases removed from V and 8 bases from J, the gap between germline ends came to 12 bases. Based on the CDR3 plus reference TRBV5-1 and TRBJ2-4, the full variable domain is KAGVTQTPRYLIKTRGQQVTLSCSPISGHRSVSWYQQTPGQGLQFLFEYFSETQRNKGNFPGRFSGRQFSNSRSEMNVSTLELGDSALYLCASSLVRTGDIQYFGAGTRLSVL.

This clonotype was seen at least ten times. The CDR3 DNA is TGTGCCAGCAGCCCGAAGGACGGCGGCAATCAGCCCCAGCATTTT. Protein sequence: CASSPKDGGNQPQHF. V gene TRBV7-2 combines with J gene TRBJ1-5, with no clear D. V lost 5 bases and J 2 bases, leaving 13 bases between the germline ends. Per germline, CDR1 SGHTA and CDR2 FQGNSA. CDR3 length: 15 amino acids.

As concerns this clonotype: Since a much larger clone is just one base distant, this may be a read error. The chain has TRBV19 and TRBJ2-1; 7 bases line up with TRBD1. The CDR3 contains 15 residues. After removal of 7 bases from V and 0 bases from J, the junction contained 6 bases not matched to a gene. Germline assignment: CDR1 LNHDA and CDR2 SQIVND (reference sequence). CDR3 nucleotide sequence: TGTGCCAGTACCGGACAGGCGAGCTCCTACAATGAGCAGTTCTTC. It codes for CASTGQASSYNEQFF.

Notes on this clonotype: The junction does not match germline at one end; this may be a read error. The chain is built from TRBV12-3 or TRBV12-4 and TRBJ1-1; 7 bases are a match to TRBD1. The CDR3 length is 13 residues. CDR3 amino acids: CASRDRENTVAFF. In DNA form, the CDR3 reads TGTGCCAGCCGTGACAGGGAGAACACTGTAGCTTTCTTT.

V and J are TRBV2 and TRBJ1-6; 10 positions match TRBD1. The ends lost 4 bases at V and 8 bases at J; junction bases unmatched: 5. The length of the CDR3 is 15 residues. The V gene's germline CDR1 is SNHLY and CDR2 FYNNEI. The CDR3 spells CASSVTGGRDSPLHF. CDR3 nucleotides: TGTGCCAGCAGTGTGACAGGGGGCAGGGATTCACCCCTCCACTTT.

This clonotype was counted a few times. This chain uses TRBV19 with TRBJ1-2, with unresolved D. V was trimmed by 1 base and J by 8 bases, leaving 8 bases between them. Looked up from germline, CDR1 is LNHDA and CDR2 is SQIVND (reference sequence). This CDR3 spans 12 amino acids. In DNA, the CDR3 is TGTGCCAGTAGTATAGTTGAAAGCGGCTACACCTTC. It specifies CASSIVESGYTF.